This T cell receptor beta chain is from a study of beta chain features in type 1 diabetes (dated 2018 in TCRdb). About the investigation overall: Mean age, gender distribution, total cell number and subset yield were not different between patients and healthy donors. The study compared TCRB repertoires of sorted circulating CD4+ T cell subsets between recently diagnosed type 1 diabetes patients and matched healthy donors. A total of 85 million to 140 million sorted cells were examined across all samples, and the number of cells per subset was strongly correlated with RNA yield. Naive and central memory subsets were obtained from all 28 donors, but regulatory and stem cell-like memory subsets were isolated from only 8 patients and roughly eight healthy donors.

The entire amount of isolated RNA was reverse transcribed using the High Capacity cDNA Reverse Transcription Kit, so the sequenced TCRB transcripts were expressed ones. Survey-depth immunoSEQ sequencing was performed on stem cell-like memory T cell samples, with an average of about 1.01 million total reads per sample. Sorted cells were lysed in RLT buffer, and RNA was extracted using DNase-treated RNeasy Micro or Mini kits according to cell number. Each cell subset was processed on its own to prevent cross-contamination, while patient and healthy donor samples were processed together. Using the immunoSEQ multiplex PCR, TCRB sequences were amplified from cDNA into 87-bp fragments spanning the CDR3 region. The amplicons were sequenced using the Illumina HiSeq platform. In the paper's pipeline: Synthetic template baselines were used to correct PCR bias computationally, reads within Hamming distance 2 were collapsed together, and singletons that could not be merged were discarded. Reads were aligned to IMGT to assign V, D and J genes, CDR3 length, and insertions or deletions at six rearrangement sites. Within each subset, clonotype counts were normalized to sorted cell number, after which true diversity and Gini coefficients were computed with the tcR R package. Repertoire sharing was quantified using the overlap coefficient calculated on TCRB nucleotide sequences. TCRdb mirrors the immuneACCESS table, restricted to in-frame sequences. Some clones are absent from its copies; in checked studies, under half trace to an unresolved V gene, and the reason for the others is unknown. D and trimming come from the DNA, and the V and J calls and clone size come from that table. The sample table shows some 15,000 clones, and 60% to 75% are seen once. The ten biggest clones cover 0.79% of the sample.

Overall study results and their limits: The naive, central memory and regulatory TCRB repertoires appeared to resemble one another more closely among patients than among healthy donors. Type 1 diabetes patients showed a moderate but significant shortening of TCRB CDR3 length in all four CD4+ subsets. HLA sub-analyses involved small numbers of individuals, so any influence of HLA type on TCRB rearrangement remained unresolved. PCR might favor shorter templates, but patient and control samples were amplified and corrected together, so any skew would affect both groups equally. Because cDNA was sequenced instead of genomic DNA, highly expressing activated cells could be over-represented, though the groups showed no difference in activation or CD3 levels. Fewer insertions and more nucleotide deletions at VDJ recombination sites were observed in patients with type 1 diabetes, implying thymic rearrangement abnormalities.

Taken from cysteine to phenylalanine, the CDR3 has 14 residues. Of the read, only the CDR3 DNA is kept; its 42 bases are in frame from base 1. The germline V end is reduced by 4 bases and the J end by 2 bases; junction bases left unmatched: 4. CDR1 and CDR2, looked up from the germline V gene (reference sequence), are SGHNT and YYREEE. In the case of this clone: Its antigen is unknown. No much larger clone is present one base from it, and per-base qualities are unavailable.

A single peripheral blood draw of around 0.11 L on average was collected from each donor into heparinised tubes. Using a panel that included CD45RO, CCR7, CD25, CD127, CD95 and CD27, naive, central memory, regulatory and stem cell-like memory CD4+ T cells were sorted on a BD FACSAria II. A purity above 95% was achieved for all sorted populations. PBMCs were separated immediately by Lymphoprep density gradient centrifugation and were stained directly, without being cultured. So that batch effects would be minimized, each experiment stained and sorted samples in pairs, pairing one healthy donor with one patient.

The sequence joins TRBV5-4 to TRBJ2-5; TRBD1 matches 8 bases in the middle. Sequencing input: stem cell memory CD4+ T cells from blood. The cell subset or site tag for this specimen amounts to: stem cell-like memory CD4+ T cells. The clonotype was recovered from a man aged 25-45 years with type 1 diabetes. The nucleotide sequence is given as TGTGCCAGCAGCGCGACAGGGGTTCAAGAGACCCAGTACTTC. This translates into CASSATGVQETQYF.